This T cell receptor (beta chain) appears in the sequencing data of a study of CD8+ T cells in alopecia areata. Findings of the study overall: Researchers reported that TCR sharing among patients proved less clear than in mice, possibly HLA-linked. Elevated clonality characterized lesional scalp relative to normal scalp, particularly in alopecia totalis/universalis. Only a single nonresponder existed, so baseline CD8+ expansion links stay unclear.

RNA extraction and reverse transcription yielded cDNA as sequencing template. Sequencing used immunoSEQ multiplex PCR; TCRdb keeps in-frame clones, though not all of them. The table shows over 150,000 clones, with 50% to 65% occurring only once. Treatment described: oral pan-JAK inhibitor, 5-10 mg twice daily. V was trimmed by 6 bases and J by 7 bases, leaving 16 bases between them. The CDR3 runs to 15 residues. The germline V gene encodes CDR1 MNHNS and CDR2 SASEGT. A remark on this clone: The antigen is unknown.

The chain has TRBV6-1 and TRBJ1-6; D remains ambiguous. The TCR was taken from a human donor with alopecia areata. This specimen was CD4+ T cells sorted from blood, taken at week 24, from a patient treated with tofacitinib. The chain's CDR3 is CASSLRQAGNSPLHF. CDR3 in DNA: TGTGCCAGCAGCCTCCGGCAGGCCGGGAATTCACCCCTCCACTTT.